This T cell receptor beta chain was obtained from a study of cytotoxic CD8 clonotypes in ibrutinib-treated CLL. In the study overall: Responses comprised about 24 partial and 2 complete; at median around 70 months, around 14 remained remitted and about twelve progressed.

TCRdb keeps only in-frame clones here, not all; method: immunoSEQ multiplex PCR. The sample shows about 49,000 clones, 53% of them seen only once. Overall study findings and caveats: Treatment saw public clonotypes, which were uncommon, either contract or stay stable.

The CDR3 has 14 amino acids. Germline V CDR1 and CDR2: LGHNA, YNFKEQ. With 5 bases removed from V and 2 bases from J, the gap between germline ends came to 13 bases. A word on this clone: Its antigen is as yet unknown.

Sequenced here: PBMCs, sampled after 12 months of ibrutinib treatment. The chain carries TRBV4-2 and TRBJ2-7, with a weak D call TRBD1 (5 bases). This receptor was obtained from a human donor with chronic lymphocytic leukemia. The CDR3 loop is CASSTGRITYEQYF. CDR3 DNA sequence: TGTGCCAGCAGCACAGGACGGATTACCTACGAGCAGTACTTC.